A single sample is the source of the 20 T cell receptor beta chains below, sequenced in a study of T cell repertoires in cytomegalovirus infection. One entry per CDR3 protein results from TCRdb running MiXCR on the reads. In the table there are 200,000 to 300,000 distinct CDR3 sequences, around 15% of which are singletons. Sequencing input: PBMCs. Receptor source: a human donor in good health (CMV status not recorded). Some clones in this sample may be carry-over from other donors' samples.

This rearrangement joins TRBV9 to TRBJ1-1, with D possibly matching TRBD1 (5 bases). The germline V gene has CDR1 SGDLS and CDR2 YYNGEE. V lost 4 bases and J lost 0, with 13 bases in between. The CDR3 runs 15 residues. The CDR3 DNA follows: TGTGCCAGCAGCTCCCAGGGACGGATGAACACTGAAGCTTTCTTT. It is translated as CASSSQGRMNTEAFF.

The sample holds many counts of this clonotype. The rearrangement links TRBV7-9 to TRBJ2-3, with D unclear. CDR1 and CDR2 (germline): SEHNR, FQNEAQ (reference sequence). This CDR3 region has 14 residues. V shed 5 bases and J shed 0 bases, with 9 bases lying between them. CDR3 region: CASSPPASTDTQYF. Written as DNA, the CDR3 is TGTGCCAGCAGCCCCCCCGCTAGCACAGATACGCAGTATTTT.

This chain uses TRBV15 with TRBJ2-1; possibly TRBD2 for D (6 bases). The CDR3 length is 14 residues. The V and J ends lost 0 bases and 7 bases respectively, with 10 bases between them. Germline-derived CDR1 and CDR2 are LNHNV and YYDKDF (reference sequence). Written as DNA, the CDR3 is TGTGCCACCAGCAGAGATAGTGCGGGGAATGAGCAGTTCTTC. As protein: CATSRDSAGNEQFF.

This clonotype was seen repeatedly, ten times or more. The V and J genes are TRBV19 and TRBJ1-5; no firm D call. There are 17 residues in the CDR3. V lost 0 bases and J 2 bases, leaving 14 bases between the germline ends. Germline values: CDR1 LNHDA, CDR2 SQIVND (reference sequence). CDR3 amino acids: CASSIEGRIAGNQPQHF. The CDR3 nucleotides read TGTGCCAGTAGTATAGAAGGCAGGATAGCTGGCAATCAGCCCCAGCATTTT.

The rearrangement joins TRBV19 to TRBJ2-2, with 7 bases that match TRBD2. The CDR3 sequence is 17 residues long. Germline CDR1 reads LNHDA; CDR2 reads SQIVND (reference sequence). V trimming: 10 bases; J trimming: 0 bases; junction bases outside the gene matches: 14. The CDR3 protein is CATEGRGGLPNTGELFF. The CDR3, as DNA: TGTGCCACCGAGGGGAGGGGCGGGCTCCCGAACACCGGGGAGCTGTTTTTT.

The V call is TRBV4-3, the J call TRBJ2-5, with D hard to call. This CDR3 is 15 amino acids long. Germline CDR1 reads LGHNA; CDR2 reads YSLEER. V dropped 0 bases and J dropped 3 bases, with 11 bases sitting between them. The CDR3 DNA follows: TGCGCCAGCAGCCAAGATAAGAGTTCCAAAGAGACCCAGTACTTC. This gives the protein CASSQDKSSKETQYF.

The chain carries TRBV20-1 and TRBJ2-1, with 8 bases identical to TRBD2. Germline CDR1 and CDR2: DFQATT and SNEGSKA (reference sequence). Unmatched junction bases numbered 1, after V lost 3 bases and J lost 0 bases. The CDR3 spans 14 residues. The CDR3 is CSASGGASYNEQFF. As DNA, the CDR3 is TGCAGTGCTAGCGGGGGGGCCTCCTACAATGAGCAGTTCTTC.

This clonotype was observed at least ten times. This sequence joins TRBV7-2 and TRBJ2-5, with a tentative D call TRBD2 (6 bases). Germline V CDR1 and CDR2: SGHTA, FQGNSA. V was cut by 6 bases and J by 1 base, with 9 bases left in between. The CDR3 covers 13 residues. This CDR3 reads CASRPGLQETQYF. CDR3 DNA sequence: TGTGCCAGCAGACCGGGACTCCAAGAGACCCAGTACTTC. The full variable domain, in which reference TRBV7-2 and TRBJ2-5 provide the parts outside the CDR3, is GAGVSQSPSNKVTEKGKDVELRCDPISGHTALYWYRQSLGQGLEFLIYFQGNSAPDKSGLPSDRFSAERTGGSVSTLTIQRTQQEDSAVYLCASRPGLQETQYFGPGTRLLVL.

This clonotype has at least ten counts. V is TRBV7-2 and J is TRBJ1-5; D unresolved. The ends were cut back, 1 base at V and 4 bases at J, with 11 bases in the middle. Germline V gives CDR1 SGHTA, CDR2 FQGNSA. The CDR3 spans 15 residues. The CDR3 spells CASSLVRGHNQPQHF. The CDR3 DNA reads TGTGCCAGCAGCTTAGTCCGGGGTCATAATCAGCCCCAGCATTTT. Full variable domain (missing parts from reference TRBV7-2 and TRBJ1-5): GAGVSQSPSNKVTEKGKDVELRCDPISGHTALYWYRQSLGQGLEFLIYFQGNSAPDKSGLPSDRFSAERTGGSVSTLTIQRTQQEDSAVYLCASSLVRGHNQPQHFGDGTRLSIL.

This clonotype was seen repeatedly, ten times or more. The rearrangement joins TRBV7-2 to TRBJ2-2; D uncertain. Germline assignment: CDR1 SGHTA and CDR2 FQGNSA. Deletions cut 5 bases from V and 3 bases from J, with 4 bases between. The CDR3 has 12 residues. This chain's CDR3 is CASSQHTGELFF. The CDR3 region has the DNA TGTGCCAGCAGCCAACACACCGGGGAGCTGTTTTTT. Together with reference TRBV7-2 and TRBJ2-2, the CDR3 gives the full variable domain: GAGVSQSPSNKVTEKGKDVELRCDPISGHTALYWYRQSLGQGLEFLIYFQGNSAPDKSGLPSDRFSAERTGGSVSTLTIQRTQQEDSAVYLCASSQHTGELFFGEGSRLTVL.

In this sample, this clonotype turned up a few times. This sequence joins TRBV4-2 and TRBJ1-6; no reliable D call. Germline values: CDR1 LGHNA, CDR2 YNFKEQ. The CDR3 has 12 amino acids. V was trimmed by 0 bases and J by 10 bases, leaving 4 bases between them. The CDR3 DNA sequence: TGTGCCAGCAGCCAAGAAAAATCACCCCTCCACTTT. Translating gives CASSQEKSPLHF.

This clonotype was observed a few times. This sequence joins TRBV29-1 and TRBJ2-3, with TRBD2 matching 13 bases. The CDR3 runs 19 residues. V gave up 0 bases and J gave up 0 bases; unmatched junction bases: 9. Germline lookup yields CDR1 SQVTM and CDR2 ANQGSEA. The CDR3, as DNA: TGCAGCGTTGAAGAGGCGACTAGCGGGAGGATTATTAGCACAGATACGCAGTATTTT. It yields the protein CSVEEATSGRIISTDTQYF.

This clonotype was recorded at least ten times. The chain employs TRBV6-5 and TRBJ2-7, with D tentatively TRBD2 (5 bases). V lost 0 bases, J lost 0 bases, and 15 bases lay in between. This CDR3 has 17 residues. The V gene's germline CDR1 is MNHEY and CDR2 SVGAGI. CDR3 loop: CASSYSPGAASSYEQYF. The CDR3 region has the DNA TGTGCCAGCAGTTACTCCCCCGGAGCGGCGAGCTCCTACGAGCAGTACTTC.

The rearrangement joins TRBV12-3 or TRBV12-4 to TRBJ1-3; unclear D gene. The CDR3 runs 14 residues. V was pared by 6 bases and J by 0 bases, with 9 bases between. The CDR3 here is CASSLDYSGNTIYF. For the CDR3, the DNA is TGTGCCAGCAGCCTGGATTACTCTGGAAACACCATATATTTT.

This clonotype was recorded many times. The chain couples TRBV7-2 to TRBJ2-7; 7 bases agree with TRBD1. With V trimmed by 3 bases and J by 4 bases, 12 bases remained unmatched. Germline V lookup: CDR1 SGHTA, CDR2 FQGNSA. The CDR3 contains 16 residues. The CDR3 DNA is TGTGCCAGCAGCTTGACACAGGGGAAAAGAAGGTACGAGCAGTACTTC. Protein product: CASSLTQGKRRYEQYF.

This clonotype was picked up a small number of times. The chain combines TRBV19 with TRBJ1-1; D may be TRBD1 (6 bases). This CDR3 region has 12 residues. V lost 5 bases to trimming and J lost 10 bases, with 14 bases between them. Germline V gene data show CDR1 as LNHDA and CDR2 as SQIVND (reference sequence). DNA of the CDR3: TGTGCCAGTAGTTCGACAGGTTGGCGAGCTTTCTTT. Protein sequence: CASSSTGWRAFF.

The gene calls are TRBV4-1 and TRBJ2-2, with 7 bases fitting TRBD2. The CDR3 contains 18 residues. V was pared by 0 bases and J by 3 bases, with 10 bases of the junction left unmatched. Germline-derived CDR1 and CDR2 are MGHRA and YSYEKL. CDR3 coding DNA: TGCGCCAGCAGCCAAGATTCCGGTGGGAGGGCCGACACCGGGGAGCTGTTTTTT. Translating gives CASSQDSGGRADTGELFF.

This clonotype has at least ten counts. The V gene is TRBV7-2, the J gene TRBJ1-1, with 7 bases fitting TRBD1. Losses at the gene ends were 4 bases for V and 2 bases for J; bases not matched to a gene: 7. This CDR3 is 15 amino acids long. Germline V gene sequence: CDR1 SGHTA, CDR2 FQGNSA. CDR3 DNA: TGTGCCAGCAGCTCCCGACGACAGGGTAACACTGAAGCTTTCTTT. Encoded protein: CASSSRRQGNTEAFF.

This clonotype came up many times. The genes are TRBV7-7 and TRBJ2-1; 7 positions agree with TRBD1. This CDR3 is built from 15 residues. CDR1 and CDR2 from the germline V gene are SSHAT and FNYEAQ (reference sequence). V lost 2 bases to trimming and J lost 5 bases; unmatched junction nucleotides: 6. The CDR3 loop is CASSLTGTANNEQFF. The CDR3 region has the DNA TGTGCCAGCAGCTTAACCGGGACAGCCAACAATGAGCAGTTCTTC.

This clonotype was detected a few times. The CDR3 sequence is CASTTQGARLYEQYF. The DNA of the CDR3 is TGTGCCAGTACGACGCAGGGGGCGCGCCTCTACGAGCAGTACTTC. The chain combines TRBV28 with TRBJ2-7; 8 bases are shared with TRBD1. J was trimmed by 3 bases and V by 9 bases; bases with no gene match: 13. The CDR3 spans 15 residues. Germline V gene sequence: CDR1 MDHEN, CDR2 SYDVKM.